Following are 23 T cell receptor beta chains from one sample sequenced in a study of blood T cell repertoires in COVID-19. Clones were read by immunoSEQ multiplex PCR, and TCRdb kept only the in-frame ones, dropping some. The data hold around 150,000 clones, with over 75% observed a single time. Sequencing was carried out using peripheral blood. The receptors originated from an older woman with active COVID-19.

The sample holds one count of this clone. The chain recombines TRBV11-3 with TRBJ2-7, with D unresolved. The CDR3 is 13 amino acids. V dropped 0 bases and J dropped 6 bases, with 9 bases sitting between them. Germline CDR1 SGHNT, CDR2 YENEEA. This CDR3 is CASSLETLGEQYF. CDR3 nucleotide sequence: TGTGCCAGCAGCTTAGAGACACTCGGCGAGCAGTACTTC.

V is TRBV28 and J is TRBJ1-1; the D is unclear. V shed 5 bases and J shed 9 bases, with 10 bases lying between them. Germline loops: CDR1 MDHEN, CDR2 SYDVKM. This CDR3 has 11 amino acids. The CDR3 region is CASSRGLKAFF. CDR3 nucleotide sequence: TGTGCCAGCAGTCGGGGTCTGAAAGCTTTCTTT.

V and J are TRBV9 and TRBJ2-5, with TRBD2 identical over 9 bases. V was clipped by 0 bases and J by 5 bases; unmatched bases: 11. Germline-derived CDR1 and CDR2 are SGDLS and YYNGEE. This CDR3 comprises 17 residues. The CDR3: CASSVGRGLARWETQYF. CDR3 DNA: TGTGCCAGCAGCGTAGGGAGAGGACTAGCGCGATGGGAGACCCAGTACTTC.

This clone was detected only once. This chain connects TRBV5-1 to TRBJ2-3, with 10 bases aligning to TRBD2. J lost 2 bases, V lost 1 base, and 1 base had no gene match. This CDR3 has 15 amino acids. The germline V gene has CDR1 SGHRS and CDR2 YFSETQ. The CDR3 nucleotides are TGCGCCAGCAGCTTGACTAGCGGGAACACAGATACGCAGTATTTT. Its translation: CASSLTSGNTDTQYF.

This chain links TRBV12-3 or TRBV12-4 with TRBJ1-5; no clear D. The length of the CDR3 is 13 residues. Trimming removed 3 bases at V and 2 bases at J, with 5 bases between. CDR3 bases: TGTGCCAGCAGTTTTAATGGCAATCAGCCCCAGCATTTT. Its translation is CASSFNGNQPQHF.

The J gene is TRBJ1-1, the V gene TRBV18, with D uncertain. Germline CDR1 reads KGHSH; CDR2 reads LQKENI. The CDR3 consists of 13 residues. Trimming took off 6 bases at V and 5 bases at J, with 13 bases between the two ends. CDR3 coding DNA: TGTGCCAGCTCCCTTTCAACCGAGACTGAAGCTTTCTTT. It specifies CASSLSTETEAFF.

The rearrangement links TRBV7-2 to TRBJ2-1; a weak D match, TRBD1 (6 bases). The germline V gene encodes CDR1 SGHTA and CDR2 FQGNSA. V shed 4 bases and J shed 8 bases, with 18 bases lying between them. The CDR3 consists of 15 residues. In DNA form, the CDR3 reads TGTGCCAGCAGCTCACAAAGGGGGTTGTGGGATGAGCAGTTCTTC. This codes for CASSSQRGLWDEQFF.

This clone is a singleton in its sample. The chain couples TRBV6-2 or TRBV6-3 to TRBJ1-2; maybe TRBD1 (5 bases). CDR3 size: 12 residues. Looked up from germline, CDR1 is MNHEY and CDR2 is SVGEGT. Trimming removed 6 bases at V and 6 bases at J, with 11 bases between. CDR3 protein: CASSRGSDGYTF. The CDR3 nucleotides read TGTGCCAGCAGCCGGGGCTCTGATGGCTACACCTTC.

The chain combines TRBV13 with TRBJ1-6; 7 bases are a match to TRBD1. The CDR3 has 16 residues. Germline CDR1 reads PRHDT; CDR2 reads FYEKMQ (reference sequence). Trimming removed 3 bases from V and 9 bases from J; junction bases left unmatched: 11. This chain's CDR3 is CASSFRQGVGSSPLHF. CDR3 bases: TGTGCCAGCAGCTTTCGGCAGGGGGTGGGTAGTTCACCCCTCCACTTT.

This clone was seen more than once but under ten times. The chain links TRBV7-2 to TRBJ2-6; no definite D call. Trimming took off 4 bases at V and 9 bases at J, with 4 bases between the two ends. The CDR3 spans 11 residues. The germline V gene encodes CDR1 SGHTA and CDR2 FQGNSA. The DNA of the CDR3 is TGTGCCAGCAGCTCAGGCAACGTCCTGACTTTC. Its translation: CASSSGNVLTF. Drawing the rest from reference TRBV7-2 and TRBJ2-6, the complete variable domain is GAGVSQSPSNKVTEKGKDVELRCDPISGHTALYWYRQSLGQGLEFLIYFQGNSAPDKSGLPSDRFSAERTGGSVSTLTIQRTQQEDSAVYLCASSSGNVLTFGAGSRLTVL.

The V gene is TRBV7-7, the J gene TRBJ1-5; TRBD1 agrees at 7 bases. CDR1 is SSHAT and CDR2 is FNYEAQ in the germline V gene (reference sequence). This CDR3 region has 15 residues. V dropped 5 bases and J dropped 5; count of bases not matched to a gene: 9. CDR3 DNA sequence: TGTGCCAGCAGCCAAGGGACAGCAGTGGATCAGCCCCAGCATTTT. Amino acids: CASSQGTAVDQPQHF.

V usage is TRBV24-1 and J usage is TRBJ2-1; tentatively, D is TRBD1 (7 bases). CDR3 length: 17 residues. Germline V lookup: CDR1 KGHDR, CDR2 SFDVKD. Trimming cost V 3 bases and J 2 bases, with 16 bases left between them. CDR3 residues: CATSDPAGQKAYNEQFF. CDR3 nucleotides: TGTGCCACCAGTGATCCCGCGGGACAGAAAGCCTACAATGAGCAGTTCTTC.

This sequence joins TRBV3-1 (or the pseudogene TRBV3-2) and TRBJ1-5; no reliable D call. CDR1 is LGHDT and CDR2 is YNNKEL in the germline V gene (reference sequence). Between the trimmed V and J ends, which lost 7 bases and 4 bases, there was a span of 8 bases. The CDR3 extends over 12 amino acids. CDR3 amino acids: CASTPPNQPQHF. The DNA for the CDR3 is TGTGCCAGCACCCCCCCTAATCAGCCCCAGCATTTT.

The chain carries TRBV7-3 and TRBJ2-2, with 7 positions matching TRBD1. The CDR3 covers 14 residues. V dropped 5 bases and J dropped 4; count of bases not matched to a gene: 4. In germline, CDR1 is SGHTA, CDR2 FQGTGA. The CDR3 loop reads CASSPDRITGELFF. The CDR3 region has the DNA TGTGCCAGCAGCCCGGACAGGATCACCGGGGAGCTGTTTTTT.

The chain recombines TRBV7-9 with TRBJ2-5; 8 nucleotides agree with TRBD2. CDR1 and CDR2 from the germline V gene are SEHNR and FQNEAQ (reference sequence). This CDR3 has 15 residues. Losses at the gene ends were 2 bases for V and 2 bases for J; bases not matched to a gene: 4. The CDR3: CASSLRAGVQETQYF. The CDR3 bases are TGTGCCAGCAGCTTACGAGCGGGGGTGCAAGAGACCCAGTACTTC.

J is TRBJ1-1 and V is TRBV6-5; D unclear. The CDR3 totals 15 residues. Trimming took off 7 bases at V and 1 base at J, with 16 bases between the two ends. Germline V gene lookup returns CDR1 MNHEY and CDR2 SVGAGI. The CDR3 nucleotides are TGTGCCAGCATCCCTTCGGGAGTTCGGAACACTGAAGCTTTCTTT. Its translation: CASIPSGVRNTEAFF.

This clone was seen only once. This chain links TRBV10-1 with TRBJ2-3; 9 bases are shared with TRBD1. V trimming: 6 bases; J trimming: 0 bases; junction bases outside the gene matches: 25. The germline CDR1 and CDR2 sequences are WNHNN and SYGVQD (reference sequence). This CDR3 comprises 22 residues. The CDR3 DNA reads TGCGCCAGCAGGCGGGACAGGGAAGAGCCGAGGGTTCTGACTACTAGCACAGATACGCAGTATTTT. Translating it yields CASRRDREEPRVLTTSTDTQYF.

V gene TRBV5-1 combines with J gene TRBJ2-3; 13 positions agree with TRBD2. This CDR3 spans 16 amino acids. CDR1 is SGHRS and CDR2 is YFSETQ in the germline V gene. The V and J ends lost 4 bases and 3 bases, in that order; junction bases with no gene match: 5. CDR3 sequence: CASSQGLAGVTDTQYF. CDR3 bases: TGCGCCAGCAGCCAAGGACTAGCGGGAGTGACAGATACGCAGTATTTT.

V and J are TRBV11-2 and TRBJ2-3, with 11 bases identical to TRBD2. After removal of 6 bases from V and 2 bases from J, the junction contained 7 bases not matched to a gene. This CDR3 comprises 16 residues. CDR1 is SGHAT, CDR2 FQNNGV, per germline. The CDR3 region is CASSRRLAGTTDTQYF. DNA for the CDR3: TGTGCCAGCAGTCGTAGACTAGCGGGGACCACAGATACGCAGTATTTT.

The chain is built from TRBV6-2 or TRBV6-3 and TRBJ1-6; TRBD1 aligns across 7 bases. Germline CDR1 is MNHEY and CDR2 is SVGEGT. Trimming at V came to 8 bases and at J to 11 bases, leaving 24 bases not matched to a gene. CDR3 size: 18 residues. The CDR3 region has the DNA TGTGCCAGCGGCCGGCCACTCTCTACAGGGGTCTTGGGGGCACCCCTCCACTTT. Its translation: CASGRPLSTGVLGAPLHF.

The chain employs TRBV14 and TRBJ2-1, with 13 bases identical to TRBD2. V gave up 1 base and J gave up 6 bases; unmatched junction bases: 9. The CDR3 covers 18 residues. The V gene's germline CDR1 is SGHDN and CDR2 FVKESK. CDR3 DNA sequence: TGTGCCAGCAGCCAAGGAAAGGGACTAGCGGGGCGCCTCAATGAGCAGTTCTTC. Translating it yields CASSQGKGLAGRLNEQFF.

The V gene is TRBV14, the J gene TRBJ2-1; maybe TRBD1 (5 bases). This CDR3 contains 16 residues. The V gene's germline CDR1 is SGHDN and CDR2 FVKESK. The V gene lost 1 base and the J gene lost 5 bases, with 15 bases spanning the gap. The CDR3 loop reads CASSQAPSQANNEQFF. CDR3 DNA: TGTGCCAGCAGCCAAGCTCCGTCACAGGCTAACAATGAGCAGTTCTTC.

The rearrangement uses TRBV25-1 and TRBJ2-3, with a tentative D call TRBD1 (6 bases). V was trimmed by 4 bases and J by 3 bases, leaving 20 bases between them. CDR3 length: 17 residues. In germline, CDR1 is MGHDK, CDR2 SYGVNS. DNA of the CDR3: TGTGCCAGCAGTGGGGCCGTTCCCGGACAGAGGACAGATACGCAGTATTTT. Encoded protein: CASSGAVPGQRTDTQYF.